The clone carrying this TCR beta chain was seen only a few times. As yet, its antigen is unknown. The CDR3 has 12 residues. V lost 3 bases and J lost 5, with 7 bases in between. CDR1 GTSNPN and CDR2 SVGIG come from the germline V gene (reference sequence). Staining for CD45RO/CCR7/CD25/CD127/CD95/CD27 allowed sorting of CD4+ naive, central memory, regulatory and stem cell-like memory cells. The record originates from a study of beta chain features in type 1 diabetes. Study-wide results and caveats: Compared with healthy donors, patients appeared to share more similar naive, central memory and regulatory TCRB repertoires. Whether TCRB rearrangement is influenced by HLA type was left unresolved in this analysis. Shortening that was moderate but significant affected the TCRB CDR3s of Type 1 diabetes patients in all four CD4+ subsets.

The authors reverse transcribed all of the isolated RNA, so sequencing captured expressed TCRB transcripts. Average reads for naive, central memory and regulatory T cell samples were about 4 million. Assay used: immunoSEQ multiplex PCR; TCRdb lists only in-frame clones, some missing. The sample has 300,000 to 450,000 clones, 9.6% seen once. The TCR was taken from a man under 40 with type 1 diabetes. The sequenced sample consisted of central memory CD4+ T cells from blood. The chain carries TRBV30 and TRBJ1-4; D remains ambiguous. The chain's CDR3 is CAWRLDNEKLFF. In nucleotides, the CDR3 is TGTGCCTGGAGGTTGGACAATGAAAAACTGTTTTTT.